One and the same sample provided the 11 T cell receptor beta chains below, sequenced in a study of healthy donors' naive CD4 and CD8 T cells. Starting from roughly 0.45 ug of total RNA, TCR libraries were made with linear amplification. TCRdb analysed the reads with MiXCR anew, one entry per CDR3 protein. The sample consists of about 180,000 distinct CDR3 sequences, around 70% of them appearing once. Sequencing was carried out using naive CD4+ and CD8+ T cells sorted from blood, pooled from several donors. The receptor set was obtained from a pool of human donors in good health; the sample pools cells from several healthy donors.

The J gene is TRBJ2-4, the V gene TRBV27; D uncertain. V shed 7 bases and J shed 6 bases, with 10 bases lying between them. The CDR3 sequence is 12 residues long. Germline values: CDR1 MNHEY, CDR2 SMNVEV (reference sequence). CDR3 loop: CASTDNINIQYF. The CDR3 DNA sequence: TGTGCCAGCACTGACAATATAAACATTCAGTACTTC.

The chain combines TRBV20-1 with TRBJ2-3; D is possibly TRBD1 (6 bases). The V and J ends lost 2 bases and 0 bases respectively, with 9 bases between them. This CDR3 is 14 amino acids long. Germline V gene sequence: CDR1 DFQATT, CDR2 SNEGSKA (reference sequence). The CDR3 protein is CSARSTGSTDTQYF. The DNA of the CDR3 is TGCAGTGCTAGAAGTACAGGGAGCACAGATACGCAGTATTTT.

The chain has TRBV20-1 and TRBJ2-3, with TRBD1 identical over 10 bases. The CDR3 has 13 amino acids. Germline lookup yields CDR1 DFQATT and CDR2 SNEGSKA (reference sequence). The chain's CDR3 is CSLRQGATDTQYF. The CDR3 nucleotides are TGCAGCCTCAGACAGGGGGCCACAGATACGCAGTATTTT.

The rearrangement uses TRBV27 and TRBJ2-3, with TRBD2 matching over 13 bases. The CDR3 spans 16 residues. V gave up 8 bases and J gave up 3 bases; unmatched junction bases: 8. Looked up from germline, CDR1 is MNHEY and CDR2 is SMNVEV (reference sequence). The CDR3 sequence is CASGILLAGGTDTQYF. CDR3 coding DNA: TGTGCCAGCGGAATCCTACTAGCGGGAGGGACAGATACGCAGTATTTT.

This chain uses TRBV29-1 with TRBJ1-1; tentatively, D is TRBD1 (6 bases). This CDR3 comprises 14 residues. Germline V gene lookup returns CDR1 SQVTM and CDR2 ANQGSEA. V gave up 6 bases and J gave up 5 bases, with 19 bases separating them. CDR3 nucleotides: TGCAGCGTCCACCCGGGGCAGGGGAGAACTGAAGCTTTCTTT. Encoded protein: CSVHPGQGRTEAFF. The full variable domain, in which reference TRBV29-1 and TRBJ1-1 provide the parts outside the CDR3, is SAVISQKPSRDICQRGTSLTIQCQVDSQVTMMFWYRQQPGQSLTLIATANQGSEATYESGFVIDKFPISRPNLTFSTLTVSNMSPEDSSIYLCSVHPGQGRTEAFFGQGTRLTVV.

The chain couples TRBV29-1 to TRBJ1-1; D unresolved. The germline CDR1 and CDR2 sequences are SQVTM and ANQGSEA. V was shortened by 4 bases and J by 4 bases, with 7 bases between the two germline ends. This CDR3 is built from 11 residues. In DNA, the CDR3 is TGCAGCGTTGGAGGGCGCACTGAAGCTTTCTTT. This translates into CSVGGRTEAFF.

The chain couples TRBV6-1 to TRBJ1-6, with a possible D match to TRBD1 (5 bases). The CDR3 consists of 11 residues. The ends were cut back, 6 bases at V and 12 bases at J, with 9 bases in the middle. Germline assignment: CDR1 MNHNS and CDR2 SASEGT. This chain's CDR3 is CASRTGGPLHF. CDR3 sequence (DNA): TGTGCCAGCAGGACCGGGGGACCCCTCCACTTT.

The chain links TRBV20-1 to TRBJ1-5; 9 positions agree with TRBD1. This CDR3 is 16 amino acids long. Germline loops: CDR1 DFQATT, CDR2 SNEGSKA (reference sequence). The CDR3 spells CNPDRGYRNSNQPQHF. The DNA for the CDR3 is TGCAACCCGGACAGGGGCTACCGAAATAGCAATCAGCCCCAGCATTTT.

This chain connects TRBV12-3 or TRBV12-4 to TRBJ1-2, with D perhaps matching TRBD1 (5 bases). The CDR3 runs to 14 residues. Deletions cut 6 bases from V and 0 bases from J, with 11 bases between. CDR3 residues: CASSRDAANYGYTF. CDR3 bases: TGTGCCAGCAGCCGGGACGCAGCTAACTATGGCTACACCTTC.

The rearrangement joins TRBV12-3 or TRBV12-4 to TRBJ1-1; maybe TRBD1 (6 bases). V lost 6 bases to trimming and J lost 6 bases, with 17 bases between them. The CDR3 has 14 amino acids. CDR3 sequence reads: CASSPVGRGAEAFF. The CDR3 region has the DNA TGTGCCAGCAGCCCTGTCGGCAGGGGAGCTGAAGCTTTCTTT.

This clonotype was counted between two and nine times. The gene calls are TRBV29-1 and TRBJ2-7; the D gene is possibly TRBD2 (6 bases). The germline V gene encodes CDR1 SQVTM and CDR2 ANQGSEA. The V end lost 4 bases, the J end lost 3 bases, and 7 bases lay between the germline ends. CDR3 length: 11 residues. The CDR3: CSVVGGYEQYF. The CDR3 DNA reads TGCAGCGTTGTGGGGGGCTACGAGCAGTACTTC.